The 30 T cell receptor beta chains below come from one sample, sequenced in a study of OX40 agonist ivuxolimab in advanced cancers. Profiling relied on immunoSEQ multiplex PCR, and the TCRdb table lists in-frame clones only, not all of them. The sample records 80,000 to 100,000 clones, around 86% being singletons. The sequencing here drew on CD4+ or CD8+ T cells sorted from blood, taken in a trial of the OX40 agonist ivuxolimab. These receptors originate from an adult with an advanced solid tumor such as melanoma, head and neck, liver or kidney cancer.

The rearrangement joins TRBV19 to TRBJ1-1; D unresolved. Germline V gene sequence: CDR1 LNHDA, CDR2 SQIVND (reference sequence). The CDR3 loop spans 14 amino acids. Deletions cut 0 bases from V and 0 bases from J, with 5 bases between. This CDR3 reads CASSIERVNTEAFF. CDR3 sequence (DNA): TGTGCCAGTAGTATAGAACGGGTGAACACTGAAGCTTTCTTT.

The V gene is TRBV5-4, the J gene TRBJ1-4, with TRBD1 matching 7 bases. Germline V gene lookup returns CDR1 SGHNT and CDR2 YYREEE (reference sequence). CDR3 length: 16 amino acids. Unmatched junction bases numbered 6, after V lost 0 bases and J lost 4 bases. In nucleotides, the CDR3 is TGTGCCAGCAGCTTGGATCGGACAGGAGATAATGAAAAACTGTTTTTT. It is translated as CASSLDRTGDNEKLFF.

The rearrangement links TRBV27 to TRBJ2-3; D tentatively fits TRBD1 or TRBD2 (6 bases each). Germline CDR1 MNHEY, CDR2 SMNVEV (reference sequence). V lost 3 bases, J lost 1 base, and 11 bases lay in between. The CDR3 covers 15 residues. The CDR3 sequence: CASSFSGAGTDTQYF. CDR3 sequence (DNA): TGTGCCAGCAGTTTTTCGGGGGCGGGCACAGATACGCAGTATTTT.

V and J are TRBV14 and TRBJ2-5; 9 bases agree with TRBD2. Losses at the gene ends were 1 base for V and 5 bases for J; bases not matched to a gene: 8. The germline V gene encodes CDR1 SGHDN and CDR2 FVKESK. The CDR3 runs to 16 residues. Written as DNA, the CDR3 is TGTGCCAGCAGCCAAGTAAGGCTAGCGGGGCGGGAGACCCAGTACTTC. Residues: CASSQVRLAGRETQYF.

The genes are TRBV5-1 and TRBJ2-5; TRBD1 might be the D (6 bases). The CDR3 has 14 residues. Germline lookup yields CDR1 SGHRS and CDR2 YFSETQ. Trimming stripped 0 bases from V and 2 bases from J, with 8 bases between. CDR3 nucleotides: TGCGCCAGCAGCTTGGCAGGACAGCAAGAGACCCAGTACTTC. Translating gives CASSLAGQQETQYF.

The J gene is TRBJ2-1, the V gene TRBV9, with D possibly TRBD2 on 6 matching bases. Germline V gene data show CDR1 as SGDLS and CDR2 as YYNGEE. V lost 0 bases and J 4 bases, leaving 14 bases between the germline ends. This CDR3 spans 16 amino acids. CDR3 region: CASSVEMAGPYNEQFF. Here the CDR3 DNA reads TGTGCCAGCAGCGTAGAGATGGCGGGGCCTTACAATGAGCAGTTCTTC. Combining the CDR3 with reference TRBV9 and TRBJ2-1 gives the whole variable domain DSGVTQTPKHLITATGQRVTLRCSPRSGDLSVYWYQQSLDQGLQFLIQYYNGEERAKGNILERFSAQQFPDLHSELNLSSLELGDSALYFCASSVEMAGPYNEQFFGPGTRLTVL.

This chain connects TRBV18 to TRBJ2-3, with 11 bases matching TRBD2. Germline loops: CDR1 KGHSH, CDR2 LQKENI. The CDR3 loop spans 17 amino acids. J lost 6 bases, V lost 6 bases, and 14 bases had no gene match. In nucleotides, the CDR3 is TGTGCCAGCTCCCCTAATAGCGGGGGGGCCTTAGGGGATACGCAGTATTTT. Its translation is CASSPNSGGALGDTQYF.

This chain connects TRBV19 to TRBJ1-2, with D possibly matching TRBD1 (6 bases). Trimming stripped 5 bases from V and 8 bases from J, with 24 bases between. From germline, CDR1 is LNHDA and CDR2 SQIVND (reference sequence). This CDR3 has 16 amino acids. CDR3 residues: CASSPPEGGRLGGYTF. For the CDR3, the DNA is TGTGCCAGTAGTCCCCCCGAGGGGGGAAGGCTGGGGGGCTACACCTTC.

CDR3 nucleotide sequence: TGTGCCAGCAGCACCCGGGACCTTAACTATGGCTACACCTTC. This sequence encodes CASSTRDLNYGYTF. This chain joins TRBV5-4 and TRBJ1-2; D perhaps matches TRBD1 (5 bases). V shed 4 bases and J shed 1 base, with 11 bases lying between them. CDR1 and CDR2 from the germline V gene are SGHNT and YYREEE (reference sequence). There are 14 residues in the CDR3.

This chain links TRBV7-3 with TRBJ2-1, with TRBD2 as a possible D gene (6 bases). CDR3 length: 17 residues. CDR1 and CDR2 (germline): SGHTA, FQGTGA. The germline V and J ends were trimmed by 4 bases and 1 base, with 17 bases remaining between them. CDR3 coding DNA: TGTGCCAGCAGCTCCGGGGGTCCTACTAGGTCCTACAATGAGCAGTTCTTC. Translated: CASSSGGPTRSYNEQFF. The full variable domain, in which reference TRBV7-3 and TRBJ2-1 provide the parts outside the CDR3, is GAGVSQTPSNKVTEKGKYVELRCDPISGHTALYWYRQSLGQGPEFLIYFQGTGAADDSGLPNDRFFAVRPEGSVSTLKIQRTERGDSAVYLCASSSGGPTRSYNEQFFGPGTRLTVL.

The chain couples TRBV18 to TRBJ1-5; 12 bases map to TRBD1. Trimming took 3 bases from V and 6 from J; bases not matched to a gene: 3. In germline, CDR1 is KGHSH, CDR2 LQKENI. The CDR3 runs to 15 residues. The CDR3 nucleotides read TGTGCCAGCTCACCCGGGACAGGGGGCGGTCAGCCCCAGCATTTT. This gives the protein CASSPGTGGGQPQHF.

The sample holds one count of this clone. V gene TRBV12-5 combines with J gene TRBJ1-1; no firm D call. The CDR3 is 14 amino acids. From germline, CDR1 is LGHNT and CDR2 FRNRAP. Trimming pared 4 bases from V and 1 base from J, leaving 10 bases between. DNA of the CDR3: TGTGCTAGTGGTTCCCAGTACCCGAACACTGAAGCTTTCTTT. This codes for CASGSQYPNTEAFF.

The genes are TRBV6-6 and TRBJ1-2; TRBD1 matches at 12 bases. J gave up 8 bases and V 8 bases, and 12 bases lay outside the gene matches. CDR3 size: 15 residues. CDR1 and CDR2 (germline): MNHNY, SVGAGI (reference sequence). The CDR3 coding sequence is TGTGCCAGCGGGTCCGGGACAGGGGGCTTTAAGGGCTACACCTTC. Its protein product is CASGSGTGGFKGYTF.

The CDR3 DNA sequence: TGCGCCACCTCTGGACTAGCGGGGGCAGATACGCAGTATTTT. It specifies CATSGLAGADTQYF. The rearrangement links TRBV5-1 to TRBJ2-3; 13 bases map to TRBD2. The CDR3 totals 14 residues. The V and J ends lost 9 bases and 4 bases, in that order; junction bases with no gene match: 5. The germline CDR1 and CDR2 sequences are SGHRS and YFSETQ.

V is TRBV7-2 and J is TRBJ2-3, with 8 bases that match TRBD2. Unmatched junction bases numbered 6, after V lost 6 bases and J lost 1 base. The germline CDR1 and CDR2 sequences are SGHTA and FQGNSA. This CDR3 region has 15 residues. The CDR3 region is CASRGEAGGTDTQYF. The CDR3 nucleotides are TGTGCCAGCAGGGGGGAAGCGGGGGGCACAGATACGCAGTATTTT.

The chain recombines TRBV6-1 with TRBJ1-5, with D maybe TRBD1 (5 bases). V lost 0 bases and J 5 bases, leaving 11 bases between the germline ends. The CDR3 spans 15 residues. Germline V CDR1 and CDR2: MNHNS, SASEGT. CDR3 protein: CASSEAGGTYQPQHF. CDR3 in DNA: TGTGCCAGCAGTGAAGCGGGTGGGACCTATCAGCCCCAGCATTTT.

V is TRBV4-2 and J is TRBJ1-5; unclear D gene. The germline CDR1 and CDR2 sequences are LGHNA and YNFKEQ. The CDR3 is 14 residues long. Trimming removed 0 bases at V and 7 bases at J, with 10 bases between. CDR3 nucleotides: TGTGCCAGCAGCCAAGAAGGGTCGAGGCAGCCCCAGCATTTT. This encodes CASSQEGSRQPQHF.

This chain joins TRBV6-1 and TRBJ2-7; possibly TRBD1 or TRBD2 for D (5 bases each). V was shortened by 5 bases and J by 1 base, with 15 bases between the two germline ends. Germline CDR1 reads MNHNS; CDR2 reads SASEGT. This CDR3 region has 15 residues. This CDR3 reads CASSRPLGRSYEQYF. CDR3 sequence (DNA): TGTGCCAGCAGTCGACCGCTGGGACGGTCCTACGAGCAGTACTTC.

The chain has TRBV12-2 and TRBJ2-1. TRBV12-2 is annotated as a pseudogene. The CDR3 has 15 residues. CDR3 residues: CASRSTLPLRDEQFF. CDR3 bases: TGTGCAAGTCGCTCGACCCTGCCGCTACGCGATGAGCAGTTCTTC.

This chain joins TRBV6-5 and TRBJ2-7; 9 nucleotides align to TRBD1. This CDR3 spans 16 amino acids. Germline lookup yields CDR1 MNHEY and CDR2 SVGAGI. J gave up 2 bases and V 2 bases, and 7 bases lay outside the gene matches. For the CDR3, the DNA is TGTGCCAGCAGTTACCGGCGCGGGACAGGGCCCTACGAGCAGTACTTC. It translates to CASSYRRGTGPYEQYF.

This clone was picked up one time. The chain uses TRBV6-1 and TRBJ2-2; tentative D call: TRBD2 (5 bases). CDR1 and CDR2 (germline): MNHNS, SASEGT. Trimming shortened V by 4 bases and J by 6 bases, and 9 bases separated the two germline ends. The CDR3 runs 13 residues. CDR3 in DNA: TGTGCCAGCAGTGGATTACTAGCCGGGGAGCTGTTTTTT. This codes for CASSGLLAGELFF.

The rearrangement links TRBV2 to TRBJ2-7, with D perhaps matching TRBD2 (5 bases). V shed 3 bases and J shed 4 bases, with 19 bases lying between them. CDR1 and CDR2 (germline): SNHLY, FYNNEI. CDR3 length: 16 amino acids. For the CDR3, the DNA is TGTGCCAGCAGTGATGCGCTAGGGCTAGCTGGGTACGAGCAGTACTTC. The encoded protein is CASSDALGLAGYEQYF.

For the CDR3, the DNA is TGTGCCAGCAGCTTAGAGGGCAGCAACACTGAAGCTTTCTTT. This gives the protein CASSLEGSNTEAFF. This chain joins TRBV7-9 and TRBJ1-1; D not certain. Germline CDR1 reads SEHNR; CDR2 reads FQNEAQ (reference sequence). Between the trimmed V and J ends, which lost 1 base and 2 bases, there was a span of 8 bases. The CDR3 spans 14 residues.

The chain joins TRBV5-8 to TRBJ2-7; TRBD1 matches at 9 bases. Trimming cost V 4 bases and J 4 bases; bases outside gene matches: 9. This CDR3 has 15 residues. CDR1 and CDR2 from the germline V gene are SGHTS and YDEGEE. The CDR3 sequence is CASSRNRDRVYEQYF. CDR3 bases: TGTGCCAGCAGCCGAAACCGGGACAGGGTTTACGAGCAGTACTTC.

This chain uses TRBV10-2 with TRBJ1-4; TRBD1 is a possible D gene (5 bases). This CDR3 is built from 15 residues. Germline assignment: CDR1 WSHSY and CDR2 SAAADI. The V end lost 6 bases, the J end lost 8 bases, and 19 bases lay between the germline ends. The CDR3 nucleotides are TGCGCCAGCAGCATCCGTCAGGGCATGGGGGAAAAACTGTTTTTT. Protein product: CASSIRQGMGEKLFF.

The chain combines TRBV27 with TRBJ2-2; weak D call: TRBD2 (6 bases). Per germline, CDR1 MNHEY and CDR2 SMNVEV (reference sequence). The V end was cut by 6 bases, the J end by 4 bases, with 9 bases between. The CDR3 has 13 amino acids. In nucleotides, the CDR3 is TGTGCCAGCAGCCTTAGCGGCACCGGGGAGCTGTTTTTT. It yields the protein CASSLSGTGELFF.

This rearrangement joins TRBV30 to TRBJ2-2, with TRBD1 as a possible D gene (5 bases). Germline CDR1 GTSNPN, CDR2 SVGIG (reference sequence). V gave up 8 bases and J gave up 0 bases, with 13 bases separating them. This CDR3 is built from 14 residues. CDR3 residues: CAAIPGSNTGELFF. CDR3 nucleotide sequence: TGTGCCGCCATCCCAGGGTCGAACACCGGGGAGCTGTTTTTT.

The chain links TRBV15 to TRBJ1-1; D gene uncertain. V lost 1 base and J lost 4, with 4 bases in between. The CDR3 totals 12 residues. Germline V CDR1 and CDR2: LNHNV, YYDKDF (reference sequence). The CDR3 bases are TGTGCCACCAGCAGAGTCGTCACTGAAGCTTTCTTT. Residues: CATSRVVTEAFF.

This chain joins TRBV7-2 and TRBJ2-5; 8 bases agree with TRBD2. CDR1 is SGHTA, CDR2 FQGNSA, per germline. After removal of 2 bases from V and 5 bases from J, the junction contained 10 bases not matched to a gene. The CDR3 loop spans 16 amino acids. CDR3 DNA: TGTGCCAGCAGCTTAAGTGGGACTAGAATTCTGGAGACCCAGTACTTC. Translation: CASSLSGTRILETQYF.

The V and J genes are TRBV29-1 and TRBJ2-7; D unclear. Deletions cut 2 bases from V and 7 bases from J, with 15 bases between. Germline lookup yields CDR1 SQVTM and CDR2 ANQGSEA. This CDR3 region has 13 residues. DNA for the CDR3: TGCAGCGTTGAAAAACCTTCCCGAGGAGAGCAGTACTTC. As protein: CSVEKPSRGEQYF.